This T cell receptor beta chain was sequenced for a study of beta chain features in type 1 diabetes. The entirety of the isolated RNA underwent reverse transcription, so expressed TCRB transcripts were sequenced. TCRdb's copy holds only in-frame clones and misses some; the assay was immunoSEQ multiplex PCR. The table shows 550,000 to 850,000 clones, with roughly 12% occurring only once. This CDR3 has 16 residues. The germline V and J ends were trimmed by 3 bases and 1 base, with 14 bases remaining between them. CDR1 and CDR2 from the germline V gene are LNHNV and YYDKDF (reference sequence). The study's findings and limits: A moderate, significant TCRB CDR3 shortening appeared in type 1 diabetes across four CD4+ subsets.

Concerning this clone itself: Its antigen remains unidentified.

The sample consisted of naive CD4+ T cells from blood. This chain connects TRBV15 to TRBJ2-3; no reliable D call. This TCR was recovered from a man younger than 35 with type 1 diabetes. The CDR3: CATSRSGFMGTDTQYF. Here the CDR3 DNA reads TGTGCCACCAGCAGGTCGGGCTTTATGGGCACAGATACGCAGTATTTT.